This entry lists 8 T cell receptor beta chains sequenced from one sample in a study of T cell repertoires in cytomegalovirus infection. TCRdb itself ran the reads through MiXCR, one entry per CDR3 protein. The sample lists around 740,000 distinct CDR3 sequences; less than 40% were seen once. Material: PBMCs. These receptors came from a human donor in good health (CMV status not recorded). Some clones in this sample may be carry-over from other donors' samples.

This clonotype was counted only a few times. The chain combines TRBV7-9 with TRBJ1-5; no clear D gene. Deletions cut 3 bases from V and 7 bases from J, with 7 bases between. The CDR3 spans 12 residues. Germline CDR1 reads SEHNR; CDR2 reads FQNEAQ (reference sequence). CDR3 loop: CASSLTQQPQHF. Written as DNA, the CDR3 is TGTGCCAGCAGCTTGACCCAGCAGCCCCAGCATTTT.

This clonotype came up a few times. V is TRBV28 and J is TRBJ2-1; 16 nucleotides align to TRBD2. Germline V gives CDR1 MDHEN, CDR2 SYDVKM. The trim removed 5 bases at V and 10 bases at J, leaving 8 bases unmatched. This CDR3 region has 16 residues. The CDR3 loop is CASSTPGTSGRDEQFF. The CDR3, as DNA: TGTGCCAGCAGTACTCCCGGGACTAGCGGGAGGGACGAGCAGTTCTTC.

The V gene is TRBV20-1, the J gene TRBJ2-1, with D perhaps TRBD2 (6 bases). V lost 2 bases and J 9 bases, leaving 11 bases between the germline ends. The CDR3 has 12 residues. Germline-derived CDR1 and CDR2 are DFQATT and SNEGSKA (reference sequence). The CDR3 protein is CSARSRGFEQFF. The CDR3 DNA is TGCAGTGCTAGATCCCGGGGGTTTGAGCAGTTCTTC.

This clonotype was seen a few times. The chain links TRBV10-3 to TRBJ2-1, with TRBD1 matching 10 bases. Germline V gene sequence: CDR1 ENHRY, CDR2 SYGVKD. Trimming cost V 10 bases and J 5 bases; bases outside gene matches: 8. The CDR3 length is 14 residues. The CDR3 sequence is CATSDRGNHNEQFF. CDR3 bases: TGTGCCACCTCGGACAGGGGGAACCACAATGAGCAGTTCTTC.

The chain combines TRBV2 with TRBJ1-1; possible D gene TRBD1, 6 bases. V lost 4 bases and J lost 0, with 15 bases in between. This CDR3 contains 16 residues. Germline V gives CDR1 SNHLY, CDR2 FYNNEI. Here the CDR3 reads CASSVRGGTMNTEAFF. DNA of the CDR3: TGTGCCAGCAGTGTGCGGGGGGGCACCATGAACACTGAAGCTTTCTTT.

A note on this clonotype: The junction departs from germline at one end; a sequencing error may be responsible. V is TRBV6-6 and J is TRBJ2-6; no reliable D call. CDR1 is MNHNY and CDR2 is SVGAGI in the germline V gene (reference sequence). CDR3 length equals 16 residues. CDR3 sequence: CASIYSWDSGANVLTF. The CDR3 DNA reads TGTGCCAGCATTTACTCGTGGGACTCTGGGGCCAACGTCCTGACTTTC.

Concerning this clonotype itself: One base away lies a much larger clone, so this may be a sequencing read error. The rearrangement links TRBV12-3 or TRBV12-4 to TRBJ2-5; D is unresolved. This CDR3 contains 14 residues. The V and J ends lost 1 base and 4 bases respectively, with 10 bases between them. Here the CDR3 reads CASSLDPPGETQYF. DNA for the CDR3: TGTGCCAGCAGTTTAGACCCACCGGGAGAGACCCAGTACTTC.

The V gene is TRBV4-1, the J gene TRBJ2-2; D perhaps matches TRBD1 (5 bases). The V gene's germline CDR1 is MGHRA and CDR2 YSYEKL. The germline V and J ends were trimmed by 1 base and 4 bases, with 13 bases remaining between them. CDR3 length: 16 amino acids. The CDR3 region has the DNA TGCGCCAGCAGCCAAGCGGACATGGGGTTCACCGGGGAGCTGTTTTTT. Its translation is CASSQADMGFTGELFF.